The 12 T cell receptor beta chains given below trace back to one sample, sequenced in a study of blood T cell repertoires in COVID-19. Assay: immunoSEQ multiplex PCR; the TCRdb copy retains only in-frame clones and omits some. The table has a few hundred thousand clones, more than 75% seen once. The specimen sequenced was PBMCs or T cells enriched from blood (not recorded which). The receptors were gathered from a woman aged 18 to 35 who had recovered from COVID-19.

The chain links TRBV28 to TRBJ1-1, with TRBD1 as a possible D gene (6 bases). V was shortened by 9 bases and J by 5 bases, with 13 bases between the two germline ends. Looked up from germline, CDR1 is MDHEN and CDR2 is SYDVKM. The CDR3 has 12 amino acids. The CDR3 region is CASTGLLTEAFF. In DNA, the CDR3 is TGTGCCAGTACAGGGTTGCTTACTGAAGCTTTCTTT.

The chain employs TRBV13 and TRBJ2-1, with D possibly TRBD2 on 5 matching bases. Germline V gives CDR1 PRHDT, CDR2 FYEKMQ (reference sequence). Between the trimmed V and J ends, which lost 5 bases and 0 bases, there was a span of 11 bases. This CDR3 contains 15 residues. CDR3 residues: CASSPGAASYNEQFF. CDR3 nucleotides: TGTGCCAGCAGCCCAGGAGCGGCCTCCTACAATGAGCAGTTCTTC.

This clone has just one count. This rearrangement joins TRBV5-1 to TRBJ2-7; 12 nucleotides align to TRBD2. J was trimmed by 0 bases and V by 3 bases; bases with no gene match: 13. The CDR3 has 19 residues. Germline CDR1 SGHRS, CDR2 YFSETQ. The CDR3 DNA is TGCGCCAGCAGCTCTCGAAGACTAGCGGGGGACGTGAGCTCCTACGAGCAGTACTTC. Protein sequence: CASSSRRLAGDVSSYEQYF.

The chain employs TRBV7-2 and TRBJ2-3, with 10 bases aligning to TRBD1. This CDR3 is 13 amino acids long. Trimming at V came to 5 bases and at J to 9 bases, leaving 5 bases not matched to a gene. CDR1 and CDR2 (germline): SGHTA, FQGNSA. The CDR3 DNA reads TGTGCCAGCAGCCTCGGGACAGGGGAAACGCAGTATTTT. Amino acids: CASSLGTGETQYF.

The CDR3 loop reads CASGLGGGATDEQFF. CDR3 bases: TGTGCTAGTGGTTTGGGCGGGGGGGCCACAGATGAGCAGTTCTTC. This chain joins TRBV12-5 and TRBJ2-1, with 9 bases that match TRBD2. After removal of 1 base from V and 8 bases from J, the junction contained 6 bases not matched to a gene. CDR1 and CDR2 (germline): LGHNT, FRNRAP. The CDR3 contains 15 residues.

The rearrangement links TRBV23-1 to TRBJ1-2; D gene ambiguous. TRBV23-1 is marked as an open reading frame, function uncertain. CDR3 length: 13 amino acids. V lost 10 bases, J lost 4 bases, and 16 bases lay in between. The CDR3 protein is CATTRYRGYGYTF. The CDR3 coding sequence is TGCGCCACCACCAGGTATCGGGGCTATGGCTACACCTTC.

V and J are TRBV5-4 and TRBJ2-7; 9 nucleotides agree with TRBD1. Trimming at V came to 2 bases and at J to 5 bases, leaving 8 bases not matched to a gene. There are 15 residues in the CDR3. CDR1 and CDR2 (germline): SGHNT, YYREEE (reference sequence). The CDR3 sequence: CASSFAGTGTDEQYF. The CDR3 DNA reads TGTGCCAGCAGCTTTGCCGGGACAGGGACGGACGAGCAGTACTTC.

The genes are TRBV6-5 and TRBJ2-3; no reliable D call. The germline gives CDR1 MNHEY, CDR2 SVGAGI. V was clipped by 3 bases and J by 3 bases, with 7 bases between them. The CDR3 runs 13 residues. The CDR3 protein is CASSYSTTDTQYF. The CDR3 DNA follows: TGTGCCAGCAGTTATTCGACTACAGATACGCAGTATTTT.

The V and J genes are TRBV18 and TRBJ1-6, with D unclear. There are 12 residues in the CDR3. Per the germline V gene, CDR1 is KGHSH and CDR2 is LQKENI. The germline V and J ends were trimmed by 4 bases and 9 bases, with 7 bases remaining between them. The CDR3 spells CASSRRSSPLHF. The CDR3 nucleotides read TGTGCCAGCTCACGGAGGAGTTCACCCCTCCACTTT.

The chain couples TRBV9 to TRBJ1-3; D perhaps matches TRBD1 (5 bases). CDR3 length equals 17 residues. Germline CDR1 is SGDLS and CDR2 is YYNGEE. Deletions cut 0 bases from V and 0 bases from J, with 13 bases between. CDR3 coding DNA: TGTGCCAGCAGCGTAGCTACGGGGGAGGCCTCTGGAAACACCATATATTTT. This gives the protein CASSVATGEASGNTIYF.

The chain uses TRBV6-1 and TRBJ1-5; the match to TRBD1 covers 9 bases. Per germline, CDR1 MNHNS and CDR2 SASEGT. The CDR3 totals 17 residues. After removal of 3 bases from V and 2 bases from J, the junction contained 8 bases not matched to a gene. CDR3 sequence: CASSDTQGAPRNQPQHF. The CDR3, as DNA: TGTGCCAGCAGTGATACACAGGGGGCCCCTCGCAATCAGCCCCAGCATTTT.

The gene calls are TRBV18 and TRBJ2-7; D possibly corresponds to TRBD1 (5 bases). Germline lookup yields CDR1 KGHSH and CDR2 LQKENI. This CDR3 is built from 13 residues. V lost 3 bases, J lost 0 bases, and 6 bases lay in between. CDR3 coding DNA: TGTGCCAGCTCACCGGACAACTCCTACGAGCAGTACTTC. Translated: CASSPDNSYEQYF. The complete variable domain, with remaining parts taken from reference TRBV18 and TRBJ2-7, reads NAGVMQNPRHLVRRRGQEARLRCSPMKGHSHVYWYRQLPEEGLKFMVYLQKENIIDESGMPKERFSAEFPKEGPSILRIQQVVRGDSAAYFCASSPDNSYEQYFGPGTRLTVT.